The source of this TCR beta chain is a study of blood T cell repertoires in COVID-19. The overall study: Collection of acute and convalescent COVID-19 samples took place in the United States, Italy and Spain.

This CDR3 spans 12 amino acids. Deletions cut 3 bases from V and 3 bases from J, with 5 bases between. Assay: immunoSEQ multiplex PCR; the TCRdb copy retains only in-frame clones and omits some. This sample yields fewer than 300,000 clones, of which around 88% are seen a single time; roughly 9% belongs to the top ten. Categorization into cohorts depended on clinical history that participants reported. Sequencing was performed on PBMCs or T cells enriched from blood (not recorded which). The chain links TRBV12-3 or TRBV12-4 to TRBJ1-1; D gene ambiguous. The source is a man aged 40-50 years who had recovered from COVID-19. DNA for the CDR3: TGTGCCAGCAGTTTCGGTTACACTGAAGCTTTCTTT. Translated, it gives CASSFGYTEAFF.